Sequencing of this T cell receptor (beta chain) was carried out in a study of graft-versus-host responses after intestinal transplantation. About the study: Recipients were all induced with anti-thymocyte globulin, then given tacrolimus and steroids for around three years.

Generated by immunoSEQ multiplex PCR, the TCRdb table keeps only in-frame clones and is missing some. This table holds about 88,000 clones, around 93% found once. The CDR3 runs 18 residues. From germline, CDR1 is SGDLS and CDR2 YYNGEE. Trimming shortened V by 0 bases and J by 2 bases, and 19 bases separated the two germline ends. Points on this clone: Antigen: not known.

Study outcomes and limitations: Patients who carried graft-donor T cell macrochimerism also had high graft-versus-host to host-versus-graft clonal ratios in their allografts. Recipient-marrow GvH clones were detected, some having first appeared in ileum or blood. GvH clone levels peaked in circulation, and this peak was associated with early post-transplant HvG declines.

The TCR comes from a human donor who was the organ donor for an intestinal transplant. The material sequenced was unstimulated CD4+ T cells sorted from spleen or lymph node cells, taken before transplant. This chain uses TRBV9 with TRBJ2-3, with TRBD1 as a possible D gene (5 bases). CDR3 amino acids: CASSVGSSGLTYTDTQYF. Written as DNA, the CDR3 is TGTGCCAGCAGCGTAGGGTCTTCAGGGTTAACTTACACAGATACGCAGTATTTT.